This T cell receptor (beta chain) came from a study of shared clonotypes between healthy human individuals. The CDR3 contains 15 residues. CDR1 is MDHEN, CDR2 SYDVKM, per germline. V trimming: 6 bases; J trimming: 7 bases; junction bases outside the gene matches: 12. A CD45RA-negative memory subset and a CD45RA+ naive subset were separated from the CD4+ cells. Generated by immunoSEQ multiplex PCR, the TCRdb table keeps only in-frame clones and is missing some. The sample comprises some 2,000,000 clones, more than 90% of which are singletons, and 0.13% rests with the top ten. Sequenced sample: naive CD4+ T cells sorted from blood. Subset here: CD45RA+ positively selected. The sequence was obtained from a man aged 18 to 35 in good health. V gene TRBV28 combines with J gene TRBJ1-5; 7 positions match TRBD1. CDR3 sequence (DNA): TGTGCCAGCAGCCCGGCAGGGGGAGTTTGGCAGCCCCAGCATTTT. This translates into CASSPAGGVWQPQHF.